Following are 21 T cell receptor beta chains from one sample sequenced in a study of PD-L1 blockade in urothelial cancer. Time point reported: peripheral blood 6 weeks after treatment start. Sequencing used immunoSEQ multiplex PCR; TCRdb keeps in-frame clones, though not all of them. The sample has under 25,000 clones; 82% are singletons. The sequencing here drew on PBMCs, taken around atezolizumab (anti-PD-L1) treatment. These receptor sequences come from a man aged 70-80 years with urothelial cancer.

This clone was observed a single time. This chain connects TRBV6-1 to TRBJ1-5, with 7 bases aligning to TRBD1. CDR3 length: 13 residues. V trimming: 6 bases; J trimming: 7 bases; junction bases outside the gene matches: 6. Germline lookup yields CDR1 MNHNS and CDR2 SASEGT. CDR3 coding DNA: TGTGCCAGCAGCCTCGACAGGGACCAGCCCCAGCATTTT. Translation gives CASSLDRDQPQHF.

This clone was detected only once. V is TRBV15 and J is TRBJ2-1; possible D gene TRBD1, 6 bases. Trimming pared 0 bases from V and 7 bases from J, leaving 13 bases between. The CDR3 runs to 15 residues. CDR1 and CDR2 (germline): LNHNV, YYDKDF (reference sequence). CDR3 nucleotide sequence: TGTGCCACCAGCAGAGATCGGCTGACAGGAAATGAGCAGTTCTTC. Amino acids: CATSRDRLTGNEQFF. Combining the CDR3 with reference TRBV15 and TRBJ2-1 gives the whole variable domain DAMVIQNPRYQVTQFGKPVTLSCSQTLNHNVMYWYQQKSSQAPKLLFHYYDKDFNNEADTPDNFQSRRPNTSFCFLDIRSPGLGDTAMYLCATSRDRLTGNEQFFGPGTRLTVL.

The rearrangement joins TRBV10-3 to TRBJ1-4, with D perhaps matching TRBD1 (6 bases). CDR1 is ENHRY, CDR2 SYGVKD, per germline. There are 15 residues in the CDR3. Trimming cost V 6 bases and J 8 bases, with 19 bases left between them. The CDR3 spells CAIRTRTVRVEKLFF. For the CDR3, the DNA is TGTGCCATCAGGACGAGGACAGTTCGGGTCGAAAAACTGTTTTTT.

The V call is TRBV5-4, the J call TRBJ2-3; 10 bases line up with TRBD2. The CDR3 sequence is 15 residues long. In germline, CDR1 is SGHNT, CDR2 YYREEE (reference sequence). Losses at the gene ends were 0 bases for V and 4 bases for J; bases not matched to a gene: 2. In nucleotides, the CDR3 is TGTGCCAGCAGCTTGGGGACTAGCGGCCCAGATACGCAGTATTTT. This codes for CASSLGTSGPDTQYF.

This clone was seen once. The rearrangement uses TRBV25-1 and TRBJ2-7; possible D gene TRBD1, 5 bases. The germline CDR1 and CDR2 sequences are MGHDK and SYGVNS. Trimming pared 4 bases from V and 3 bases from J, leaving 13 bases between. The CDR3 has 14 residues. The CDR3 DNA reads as TGTGCCAGCAGTGGGACACCTTACGTCTACGAGCAGTACTTC. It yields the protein CASSGTPYVYEQYF.

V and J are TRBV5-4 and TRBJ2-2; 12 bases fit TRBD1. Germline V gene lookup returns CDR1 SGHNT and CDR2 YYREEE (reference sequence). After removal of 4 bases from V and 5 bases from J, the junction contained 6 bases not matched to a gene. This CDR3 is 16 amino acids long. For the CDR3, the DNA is TGTGCCAGCAGCCGGGTGGGACAGGGGGCAACCGGGGAGCTGTTTTTT. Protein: CASSRVGQGATGELFF.

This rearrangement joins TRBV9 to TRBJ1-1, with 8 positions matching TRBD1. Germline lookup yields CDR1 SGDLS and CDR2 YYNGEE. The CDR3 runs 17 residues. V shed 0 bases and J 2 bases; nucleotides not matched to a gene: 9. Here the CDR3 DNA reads TGTGCCAGCAGCGTAGTGAAAACAGGGGGACGAAACACTGAAGCTTTCTTT. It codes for CASSVVKTGGRNTEAFF.

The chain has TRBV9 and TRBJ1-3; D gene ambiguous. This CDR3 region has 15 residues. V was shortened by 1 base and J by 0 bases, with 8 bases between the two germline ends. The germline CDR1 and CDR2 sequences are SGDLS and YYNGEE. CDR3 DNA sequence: TGTGCCAGCAGCGTAACAGATTCCTCTGGAAACACCATATATTTT. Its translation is CASSVTDSSGNTIYF.

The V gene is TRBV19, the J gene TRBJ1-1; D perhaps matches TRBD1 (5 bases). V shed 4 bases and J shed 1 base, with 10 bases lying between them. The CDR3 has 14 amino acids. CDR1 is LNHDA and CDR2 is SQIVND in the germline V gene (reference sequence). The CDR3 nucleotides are TGTGCCAGTAGTAGGGACTACGAGAACACTGAAGCTTTCTTT. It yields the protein CASSRDYENTEAFF.

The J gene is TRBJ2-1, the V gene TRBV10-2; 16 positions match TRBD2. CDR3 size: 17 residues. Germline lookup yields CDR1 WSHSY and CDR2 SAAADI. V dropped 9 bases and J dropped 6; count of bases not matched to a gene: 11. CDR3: CASGGLAGGIPANEQFF. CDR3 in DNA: TGCGCCAGTGGGGGACTAGCGGGAGGGATTCCGGCCAATGAGCAGTTCTTC.

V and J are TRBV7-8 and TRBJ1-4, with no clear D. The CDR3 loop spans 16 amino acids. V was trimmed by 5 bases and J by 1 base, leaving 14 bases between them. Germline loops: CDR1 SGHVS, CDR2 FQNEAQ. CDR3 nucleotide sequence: TGTGCCAGCAGCACGCGCCGGTCCCGAACTAATGAAAAACTGTTTTTT. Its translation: CASSTRRSRTNEKLFF.

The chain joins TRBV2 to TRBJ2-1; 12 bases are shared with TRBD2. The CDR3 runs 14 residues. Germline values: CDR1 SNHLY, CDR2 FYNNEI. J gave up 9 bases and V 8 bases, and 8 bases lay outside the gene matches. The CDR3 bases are TGTGCCAGCTATGGACTAGCGGGAAATGGTGAGCAGTTCTTC. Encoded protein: CASYGLAGNGEQFF.

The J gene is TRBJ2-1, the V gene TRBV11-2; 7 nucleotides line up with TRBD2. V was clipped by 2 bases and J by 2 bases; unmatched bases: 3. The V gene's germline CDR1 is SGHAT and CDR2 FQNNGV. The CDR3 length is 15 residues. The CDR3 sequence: CASSLTSGTYNEQFF. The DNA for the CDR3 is TGTGCCAGCAGCTTAACCAGCGGGACCTACAATGAGCAGTTCTTC.

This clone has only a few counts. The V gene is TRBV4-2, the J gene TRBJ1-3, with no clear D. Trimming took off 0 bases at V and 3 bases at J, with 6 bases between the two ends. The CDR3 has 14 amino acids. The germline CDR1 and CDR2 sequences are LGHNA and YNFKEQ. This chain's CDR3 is CASSQDTGGNTIYF. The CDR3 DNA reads TGTGCCAGCAGCCAAGATACGGGTGGAAACACCATATATTTT.

The CDR3 bases are TGCAGTGCTCCCAGGGAAGATACGCAGTATTTT. Translating it yields CSAPREDTQYF. This chain connects TRBV20-1 to TRBJ2-3, with D perhaps TRBD1 (5 bases). The V end was cut by 5 bases, the J end by 5 bases, with 8 bases between. From germline, CDR1 is DFQATT and CDR2 SNEGSKA (reference sequence). The CDR3 length is 11 residues.

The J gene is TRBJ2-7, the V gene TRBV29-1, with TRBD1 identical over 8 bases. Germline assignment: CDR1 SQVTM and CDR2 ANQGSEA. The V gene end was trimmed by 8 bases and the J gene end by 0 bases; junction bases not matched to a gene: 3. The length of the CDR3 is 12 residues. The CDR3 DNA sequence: TGCAGCTCACAGGGGGGCTCCTACGAGCAGTACTTC. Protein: CSSQGGSYEQYF.

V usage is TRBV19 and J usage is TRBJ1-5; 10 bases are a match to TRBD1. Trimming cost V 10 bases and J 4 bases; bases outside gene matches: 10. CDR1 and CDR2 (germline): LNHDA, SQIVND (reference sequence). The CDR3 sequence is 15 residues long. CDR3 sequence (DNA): TGTGCCACCAAGACAGGGGGCTTAGAGAATCAGCCCCAGCATTTT. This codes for CATKTGGLENQPQHF.

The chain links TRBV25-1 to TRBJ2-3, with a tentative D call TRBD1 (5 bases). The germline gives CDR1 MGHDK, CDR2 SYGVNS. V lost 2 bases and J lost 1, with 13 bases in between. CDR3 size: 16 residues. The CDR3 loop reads CASSETRVWGTDTQYF. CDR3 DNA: TGTGCCAGCAGTGAAACCAGGGTGTGGGGCACAGATACGCAGTATTTT.

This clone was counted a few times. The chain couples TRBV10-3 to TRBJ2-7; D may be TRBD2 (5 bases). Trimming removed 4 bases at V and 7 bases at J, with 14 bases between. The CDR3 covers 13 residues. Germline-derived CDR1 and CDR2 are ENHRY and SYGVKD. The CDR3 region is CAISGHPGEEQYF. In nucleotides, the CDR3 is TGTGCCATCAGTGGACACCCCGGGGAAGAGCAGTACTTC.

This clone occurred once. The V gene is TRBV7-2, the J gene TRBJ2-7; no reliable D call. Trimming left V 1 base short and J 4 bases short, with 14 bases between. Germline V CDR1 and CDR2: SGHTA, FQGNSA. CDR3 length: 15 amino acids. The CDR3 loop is CASSLDGVAHYEQYF. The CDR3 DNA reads TGTGCCAGCAGCTTAGACGGAGTTGCGCATTACGAGCAGTACTTC.

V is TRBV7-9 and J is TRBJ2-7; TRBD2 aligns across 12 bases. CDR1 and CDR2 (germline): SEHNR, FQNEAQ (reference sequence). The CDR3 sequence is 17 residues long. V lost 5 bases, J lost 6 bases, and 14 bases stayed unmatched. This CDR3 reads CASSHRLAGDPGGEQYF. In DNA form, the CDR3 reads TGTGCCAGCAGCCATCGACTAGCGGGAGACCCGGGGGGCGAGCAGTACTTC.